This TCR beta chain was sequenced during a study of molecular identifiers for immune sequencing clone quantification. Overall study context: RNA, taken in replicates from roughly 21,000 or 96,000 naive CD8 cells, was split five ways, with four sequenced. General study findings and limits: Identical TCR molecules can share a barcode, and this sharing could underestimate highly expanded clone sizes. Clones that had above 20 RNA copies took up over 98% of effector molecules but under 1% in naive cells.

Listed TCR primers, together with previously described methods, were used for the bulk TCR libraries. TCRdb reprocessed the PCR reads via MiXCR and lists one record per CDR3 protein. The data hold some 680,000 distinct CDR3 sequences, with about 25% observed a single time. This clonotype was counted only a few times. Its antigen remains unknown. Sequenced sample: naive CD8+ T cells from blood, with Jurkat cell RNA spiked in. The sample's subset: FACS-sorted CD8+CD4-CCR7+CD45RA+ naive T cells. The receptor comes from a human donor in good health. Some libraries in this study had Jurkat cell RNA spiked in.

Here the CDR3 DNA reads TGTGCCAGCAGCGTACGTTGCAAGGGCGAAATTGTGTTTTTT. Translated, it gives CASSVRCKGEIVFF. This chain uses TRBV9 with TRBJ1-4; D not certain. Trimming removed 1 base at V and 15 bases at J, with 19 bases between. CDR3 size: 14 residues. Looked up from germline, CDR1 is SGDLS and CDR2 is YYNGEE.